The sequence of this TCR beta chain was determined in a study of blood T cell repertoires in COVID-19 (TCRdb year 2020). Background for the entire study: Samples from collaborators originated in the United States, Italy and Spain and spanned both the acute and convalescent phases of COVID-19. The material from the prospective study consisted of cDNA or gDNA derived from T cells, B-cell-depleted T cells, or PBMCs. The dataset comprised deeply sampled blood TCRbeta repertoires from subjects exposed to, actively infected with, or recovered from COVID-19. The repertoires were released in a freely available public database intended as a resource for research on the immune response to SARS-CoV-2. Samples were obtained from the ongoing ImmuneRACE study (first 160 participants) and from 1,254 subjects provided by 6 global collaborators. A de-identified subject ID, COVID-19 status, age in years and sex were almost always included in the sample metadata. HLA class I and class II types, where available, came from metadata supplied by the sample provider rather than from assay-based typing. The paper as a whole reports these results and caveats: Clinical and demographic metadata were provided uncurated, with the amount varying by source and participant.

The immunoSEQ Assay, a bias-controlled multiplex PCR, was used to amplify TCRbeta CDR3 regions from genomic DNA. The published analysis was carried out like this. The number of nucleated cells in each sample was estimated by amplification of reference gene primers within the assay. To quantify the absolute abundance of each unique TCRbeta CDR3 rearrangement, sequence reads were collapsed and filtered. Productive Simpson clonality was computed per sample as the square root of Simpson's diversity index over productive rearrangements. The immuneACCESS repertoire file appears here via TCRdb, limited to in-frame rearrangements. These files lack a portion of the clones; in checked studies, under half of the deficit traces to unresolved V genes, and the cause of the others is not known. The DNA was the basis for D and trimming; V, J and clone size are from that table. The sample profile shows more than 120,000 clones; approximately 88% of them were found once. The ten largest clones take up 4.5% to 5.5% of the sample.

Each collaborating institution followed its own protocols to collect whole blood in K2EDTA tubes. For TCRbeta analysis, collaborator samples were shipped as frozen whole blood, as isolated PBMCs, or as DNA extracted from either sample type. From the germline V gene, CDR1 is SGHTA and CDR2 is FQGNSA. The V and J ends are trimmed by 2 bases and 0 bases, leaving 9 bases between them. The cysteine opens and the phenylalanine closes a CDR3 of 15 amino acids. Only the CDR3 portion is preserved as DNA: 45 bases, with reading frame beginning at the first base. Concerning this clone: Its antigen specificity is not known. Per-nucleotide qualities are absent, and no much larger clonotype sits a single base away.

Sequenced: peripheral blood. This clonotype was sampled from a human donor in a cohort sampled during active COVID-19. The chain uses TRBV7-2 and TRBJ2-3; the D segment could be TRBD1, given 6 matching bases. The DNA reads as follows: TGTGCCAGCAGCTTACCGGGACATAGCACAGATACGCAGTATTTT. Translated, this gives CASSLPGHSTDTQYF. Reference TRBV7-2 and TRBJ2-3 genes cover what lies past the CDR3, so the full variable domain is GAGVSQSPSNKVTEKGKDVELRCDPISGHTALYWYRQSLGQGLEFLIYFQGNSAPDKSGLPSDRFSAERTGGSVSTLTIQRTQQEDSAVYLCASSLPGHSTDTQYFGPGTRLTVL.